These 9 T cell receptor beta chains originate from one sample sequenced in a study of blood T cell repertoires in COVID-19. Clones were sequenced by immunoSEQ multiplex PCR, and TCRdb holds only the in-frame ones, with some missing. In the table there are fewer than 130,000 clones, 75% to 90% of which are singletons. The specimen sequenced was peripheral blood. The receptors stem from a woman of 80 years or more with acute or convalescent COVID-19.

In DNA form, the CDR3 reads TGTGCCAGTAGTAGGCGGGTTACTAACGACACCTTC. Its protein is CASSRRVTNDTF. This sequence joins TRBV19 and TRBJ1-2; D is undetermined. Germline lookup yields CDR1 LNHDA and CDR2 SQIVND (reference sequence). This CDR3 is built from 12 residues. Trimming shortened V by 4 bases and J by 12 bases, and 15 bases separated the two germline ends.

V is TRBV7-9 and J is TRBJ2-1, with 12 bases matching TRBD2. The CDR3 totals 17 residues. CDR1 is SEHNR, CDR2 FQNEAQ, per germline (reference sequence). V lost 5 bases and J lost 3; bases outside the gene matches: 8. DNA for the CDR3: TGTGCCAGCAGCCCCGGACTAGCGGGGAGTATCTACAATGAGCAGTTCTTC. Protein: CASSPGLAGSIYNEQFF.

This clone is a singleton in its sample. This rearrangement joins TRBV23-1 to TRBJ1-3; maybe TRBD1 (6 bases). TRBV23-1 is an open reading frame whose function is uncertain. Trimming cost V 6 bases and J 0 bases, with 24 bases left between them. CDR3 size: 19 residues. CDR3 in DNA: TGCGCCAGCAGCCCCCCGAGGCCCGGCAGGGGAATCTCTGGAAACACCATATATTTT. Translated: CASSPPRPGRGISGNTIYF.

In nucleotides, the CDR3 is TGTGCCAGCAGCTTGGATACCAGACTTAACTATGGCTACACCTTC. It codes for CASSLDTRLNYGYTF. V gene TRBV5-4 combines with J gene TRBJ1-2; D remains unclear. CDR1 and CDR2 (germline): SGHNT, YYREEE (reference sequence). The CDR3 contains 15 residues. V shed 0 bases and J shed 1 base, with 10 bases lying between them. The variable domain in full, completed from reference TRBV5-4 and TRBJ1-2, reads ETGVTQSPTHLIKTRGQQVTLRCSSQSGHNTVSWYQQALGQGPQFIFQYYREEENGRGNFPPRFSGLQFPNYSSELNVNALELDDSALYLCASSLDTRLNYGYTFGSGTRLTVV.

The J gene is TRBJ1-5, the V gene TRBV6-5; D may be TRBD1 (5 bases). The V gene lost 4 bases and the J gene lost 2 bases, with 15 bases spanning the gap. Looked up from germline, CDR1 is MNHEY and CDR2 is SVGAGI. This CDR3 has 16 residues. CDR3: CASSSQQVRGNQPQHF. CDR3 DNA sequence: TGTGCCAGCAGTTCCCAACAGGTACGGGGCAATCAGCCCCAGCATTTT.

This rearrangement joins TRBV6-5 to TRBJ1-1; D unclear. Looked up from germline, CDR1 is MNHEY and CDR2 is SVGAGI. This CDR3 has 15 amino acids. Between the trimmed V and J ends, which lost 7 bases and 1 base, there was a span of 16 bases. CDR3 DNA sequence: TGTGCCAGCATTATTATCGGGATTGGGAACACTGAAGCTTTCTTT. This gives the protein CASIIIGIGNTEAFF.

This clone was recorded a few times. The chain links TRBV28 to TRBJ1-1, with D unresolved. Germline V CDR1 and CDR2: MDHEN, SYDVKM. The V gene lost 7 bases and the J gene lost 4 bases, with 19 bases spanning the gap. The CDR3 length is 15 residues. The DNA for the CDR3 is TGTGCCAGCAAAGCTTATCAGGAGGGTAGCACTGAAGCTTTCTTT. Protein product: CASKAYQEGSTEAFF.

This chain links TRBV2 with TRBJ2-3; TRBD2 agrees at 11 bases. CDR1 is SNHLY and CDR2 is FYNNEI in the germline V gene. There are 15 residues in the CDR3. The ends lost 5 bases at V and 0 bases at J; junction bases unmatched: 1. CDR3 protein: CASSRLAGSTDTQYF. The CDR3 DNA sequence: TGTGCCAGCAGTCGACTAGCGGGGAGCACAGATACGCAGTATTTT.

The chain links TRBV19 to TRBJ2-7; D might be TRBD2 (5 bases). Trimming took 5 bases from V and 0 from J, leaving 11 bases between them. CDR1 is LNHDA and CDR2 is SQIVND in the germline V gene (reference sequence). The CDR3 has 14 residues. CDR3 region: CASSWEPSSYEQYF. CDR3 nucleotides: TGTGCCAGTAGTTGGGAGCCAAGCTCCTACGAGCAGTACTTC.